This entry lists 22 T cell receptor beta chains sequenced from one sample in a study of blood T cells in healthy people across ages. PCR was performed a second time for about 6 to 12 cycles using a sample-barcoded 5' primer and a J-beta primer mix. Using its own MiXCR run on the 5' RACE reads, TCRdb lists one record per CDR3 protein. The sample holds over a million distinct CDR3 sequences, about 25% seen once. This same sample was also taken into another study, of T cells of mothers and their children.

The sample consisted of blood. The receptors originated from a girl aged 2 to 9 in good health.

J is TRBJ2-7 and V is TRBV11-2; 7 bases are shared with TRBD2. The ends lost 0 bases at V and 6 bases at J; junction bases unmatched: 26. CDR1 SGHAT and CDR2 FQNNGV come from the germline V gene. The CDR3 contains 21 residues. The CDR3 nucleotides read TGTGCCAGCAGCTTAGATGACCGCCGGAATACTACGGGGTACTGGGGGGGCGAGCAGTACTTC. Translated: CASSLDDRRNTTGYWGGEQYF.

The chain couples TRBV20-1 to TRBJ2-1; 7 positions agree with TRBD1. Germline values: CDR1 DFQATT, CDR2 SNEGSKA (reference sequence). This CDR3 is 15 amino acids long. The V segment lost 0 bases and the J segment 4 bases; nucleotides outside the gene matches: 6. The CDR3 coding sequence is TGCAGTGCTAGAGATAGGGGGCCGACGTACAATGAGCAGTTCTTC. This sequence encodes CSARDRGPTYNEQFF.

The chain joins TRBV29-1 to TRBJ2-3; no firm D call. Germline lookup yields CDR1 SQVTM and CDR2 ANQGSEA. CDR3 length equals 10 residues. Trimming pared 5 bases from V and 6 bases from J, leaving 6 bases between. CDR3 nucleotide sequence: TGCAGCGTTTCATGGGATACGCAGTATTTT. This sequence encodes CSVSWDTQYF.

This rearrangement joins TRBV7-6 to TRBJ2-1; 8 bases are a match to TRBD2. Germline V lookup: CDR1 SGHVS, CDR2 FNYEAQ. This CDR3 spans 21 amino acids. J was trimmed by 0 bases and V by 3 bases; bases with no gene match: 19. The CDR3 region is CASSFSTGLDPRPSSYNEQFF. CDR3 sequence (DNA): TGTGCCAGCAGCTTTTCAACGGGACTAGATCCCCGGCCGAGCTCCTACAATGAGCAGTTCTTC.

This clonotype was counted a few times. The rearrangement joins TRBV6-6 to TRBJ2-5, with TRBD2 as a possible D gene (5 bases). CDR1 and CDR2 from the germline V gene are MNHNY and SVGAGI (reference sequence). The CDR3 loop spans 14 amino acids. V gave up 8 bases and J gave up 4 bases, with 17 bases separating them. The CDR3 reads CASWGTEELETQYF. The CDR3 nucleotides read TGTGCCAGCTGGGGAACGGAGGAATTAGAGACCCAGTACTTC.

The CDR3: CASSHARRLASSYEQYF. As DNA, the CDR3 is TGTGCCAGCAGCCATGCACGGCGACTGGCGAGCTCCTACGAGCAGTACTTC. The chain carries TRBV3-1 and TRBJ2-7; D ambiguous. Germline CDR1 reads LGHDT; CDR2 reads YNNKEL (reference sequence). V was clipped by 3 bases and J by 0 bases, with 18 bases between them. The CDR3 runs to 17 residues.

The rearrangement links TRBV24-1 to TRBJ2-3; TRBD2 is a possible D gene (6 bases). This CDR3 contains 16 residues. Germline V CDR1 and CDR2: KGHDR, SFDVKD. V lost 4 bases and J lost 2, with 15 bases in between. This chain's CDR3 is CATSEGRYSTTDTQYF. In DNA form, the CDR3 reads TGTGCCACCAGTGAGGGGAGGTATTCGACCACAGATACGCAGTATTTT.

This clonotype was observed a few times. The genes are TRBV11-2 and TRBJ2-1, with 10 bases identical to TRBD2. Matching the DNA end better, TRBJ2-7 makes the J call doubtful. Per the germline V gene, CDR1 is SGHAT and CDR2 is FQNNGV. This CDR3 contains 16 residues. The CDR3 coding sequence is TGTGCCAGCAGCTTGGGTGGACTAGCGGTATTGTCCGGGCAGTACTTC. This encodes CASSLGGLAVLSGQYF.

This clonotype was detected a few times. This sequence joins TRBV6-5 and TRBJ2-5; D not certain. This CDR3 is built from 14 residues. Germline CDR1 reads MNHEY; CDR2 reads SVGAGI. V shed 5 bases and J shed 9 bases, with 19 bases lying between them. The CDR3 protein is CASSKDGLVTSQYF. Written as DNA, the CDR3 is TGTGCCAGCAGTAAGGACGGTCTTGTTACGTCCCAGTACTTC.

In its sample, this clonotype was seen many times. The chain combines TRBV12-3 or TRBV12-4 with TRBJ2-1; 12 bases align to TRBD2. The CDR3 is made up of 14 amino acids. The V segment lost 10 bases and the J segment 8 bases; nucleotides outside the gene matches: 9. The CDR3 region has the DNA TGTGCCACCCCTAGCGGGAGGGCCTATGATGAGCAGTTCTTC. Translating gives CATPSGRAYDEQFF.

The sample holds a few counts of this clonotype. The chain recombines TRBV29-1 with TRBJ2-5; D is perhaps TRBD1 (5 bases). This CDR3 contains 13 residues. CDR1 is SQVTM, CDR2 ANQGSEA, per germline. V dropped 6 bases and J dropped 3 bases, with 14 bases sitting between them. CDR3 residues: CSVRTFIKETQYF. The CDR3 DNA sequence: TGCAGCGTCAGGACATTTATCAAAGAGACCCAGTACTTC.

This clonotype has a handful of counts. The chain combines TRBV11-3 with TRBJ1-1; the match to TRBD1 covers 8 bases. With V trimmed by 5 bases and J by 1 base, 6 bases remained unmatched. The CDR3 totals 15 residues. Per the germline V gene, CDR1 is SGHNT and CDR2 is YENEEA. The CDR3 protein is CASSVVTGGNTEAFF. CDR3 nucleotides: TGTGCCAGCAGCGTGGTTACAGGGGGGAACACTGAAGCTTTCTTT.

J is TRBJ2-5 and V is TRBV9, with D tentatively TRBD2 (6 bases). The J call may not be correct, given that the DNA end is closer to TRBJ2-7. Germline CDR1 and CDR2: SGDLS and YYNGEE. The CDR3 is 12 residues long. The CDR3 region is CASSRRGYEQYF. CDR3 DNA: TGTGCCAGTTCCCGGCGGGGCTACGAGCAGTACTTC.

This clonotype was counted ten times or more. V usage is TRBV7-9 and J usage is TRBJ1-5; tentatively, D is TRBD1 (6 bases). This CDR3 is 13 amino acids long. Germline CDR1 reads SEHNR; CDR2 reads FQNEAQ (reference sequence). V was shortened by 5 bases and J by 8 bases, with 13 bases between the two germline ends. CDR3: CASSQDSFEPQHF. The CDR3 DNA sequence: TGTGCCAGCAGCCAGGACAGTTTTGAGCCCCAGCATTTT.

A few counts support this clonotype. This chain connects TRBV15 to TRBJ2-1, with D unclear. This CDR3 contains 9 residues. Trimming pared 8 bases from V and 7 bases from J, leaving 3 bases between. CDR1 is LNHNV and CDR2 is YYDKDF in the germline V gene (reference sequence). The CDR3 spells CATGNEQFF. DNA for the CDR3: TGTGCCACCGGGAATGAGCAGTTCTTC.

This clonotype was counted a few times. The chain is built from TRBV28 and TRBJ1-4, with unresolved D. This CDR3 is 13 amino acids long. Trimming took 9 bases from V and 8 from J, leaving 16 bases between them. Germline V gene data show CDR1 as MDHEN and CDR2 as SYDVKM. CDR3 sequence: CASSELKLEKLFF. The CDR3 DNA follows: TGTGCCAGTTCGGAATTGAAATTGGAAAAACTGTTTTTT.

The rearrangement links TRBV14 to TRBJ1-3, with D uncertain. V was cut by 3 bases and J by 0 bases, with 18 bases left in between. Germline CDR1 is SGHDN and CDR2 is FVKESK. CDR3 length: 18 residues. This CDR3 is CASSQRGQARLSGNTIYF. CDR3 in DNA: TGTGCCAGCAGCCAGCGTGGTCAAGCCCGACTCTCTGGAAACACCATATATTTT.

V usage is TRBV10-3 and J usage is TRBJ2-5; D ambiguous. The CDR3 is 13 residues long. Trimming shortened V by 6 bases and J by 4 bases, and 12 bases separated the two germline ends. The germline CDR1 and CDR2 sequences are ENHRY and SYGVKD. The CDR3 reads CAIRELGIETQYF. DNA for the CDR3: TGTGCCATCAGGGAACTCGGTATAGAGACCCAGTACTTC.

The J gene is TRBJ2-5, the V gene TRBV10-3, with D possibly being TRBD2 (6 bases). CDR3 length: 12 residues. Germline loops: CDR1 ENHRY, CDR2 SYGVKD. V was clipped by 6 bases and J by 11 bases, with 16 bases between them. Written as DNA, the CDR3 is TGTGCCATCAGGGAGGGGTTTCGGGAGCAGTACTTC. Translation: CAIREGFREQYF.

This clonotype has a handful of counts. The CDR3 DNA reads as TGTGCCAGCAGTTTCCCCCTAGGGGTTGCCGAGCAGTACTTC. It is translated as CASSFPLGVAEQYF. This chain links TRBV12-3 or TRBV12-4 with TRBJ2-7; perhaps TRBD1 as D (5 bases). This CDR3 has 14 residues. V lost 3 bases and J 6 bases, leaving 15 bases between the germline ends.

The rearrangement links TRBV29-1 to TRBJ1-1; 12 nucleotides agree with TRBD1. CDR1 is SQVTM and CDR2 is ANQGSEA in the germline V gene. The junction had 10 bases not matched to a gene; V was cut back by 8 bases and J by 3 bases. The CDR3 extends over 15 amino acids. CDR3 nucleotides: TGCAGCACTGGTGGGACAGGGGGCACGGACACTGAAGCTTTCTTT. The encoded protein is CSTGGTGGTDTEAFF.

This chain links TRBV20-1 with TRBJ1-2; D is perhaps TRBD1 (6 bases). With 6 bases removed from V and 8 bases from J, the gap between germline ends came to 22 bases. The CDR3 sequence is 14 residues long. Germline assignment: CDR1 DFQATT and CDR2 SNEGSKA (reference sequence). In DNA, the CDR3 is TGCAGTGCCCCCGGACAGTTAGGGGTAGAGGGCTACACCTTC. Translating gives CSAPGQLGVEGYTF.